The entry below gives a single TCR beta chain sequence along with its context. The source of the sample is a study of response to subunit inactivated influenza vaccine. Each CDR3 protein is one row after TCRdb ran MiXCR on the RT-PCR reads. Among approximately 310,000 distinct CDR3 sequences listed, 21% were seen once. This CDR3 contains 13 residues. Germline CDR1 and CDR2: SQVTM and ANQGSEA. J lost 1 base, V lost 7 bases, and 4 bases had no gene match. Sample: PBMCs from blood, taken approximately 20 months after vaccination. The J gene is TRBJ1-1, the V gene TRBV29-1; TRBD1 aligns across 9 bases. This sequence was found in a man aged 50-75 years who received an inactivated influenza vaccine. The CDR3 coding sequence is TGCAGCGGTAACAGGGGGCGGAACACTGAAGCTTTCTTT. Residues: CSGNRGRNTEAFF.